A single sample is the source of the 3 T cell receptor beta chains below, sequenced in a study of T cell clonotyping in hematopoietic cell transplantation. Produced via immunoSEQ multiplex PCR; TCRdb's table is partial and in-frame only. The table has about 41,000 clones, roughly 96% seen once. Material for sequencing was peripheral blood mononuclear cells. The source is a man between 25 and 39 years old in good health. Some clones in this sample may be carry-over from other donors' samples.

This chain connects TRBV5-1 to TRBJ2-3, with TRBD2 matching 9 bases. The CDR3 extends over 16 amino acids. Per germline, CDR1 SGHRS and CDR2 YFSETQ. V lost 7 bases, J lost 3 bases, and 12 bases stayed unmatched. The CDR3 reads CASSLGVAGETDTQYF. In DNA form, the CDR3 reads TGCGCCAGCTCCCTCGGAGTAGCGGGAGAGACAGATACGCAGTATTTT.

This sequence joins TRBV28 and TRBJ2-7; TRBD1 agrees at 7 bases. Germline V CDR1 and CDR2: MDHEN, SYDVKM. J lost 5 bases, V lost 5 bases, and 9 bases had no gene match. The CDR3 runs to 14 residues. DNA of the CDR3: TGTGCCAGCAGTACAGGGGTGGCGTCCGACGAGCAGTACTTC. Translating it yields CASSTGVASDEQYF. The whole variable domain, remainder taken from reference TRBV28 and TRBJ2-7, is DVKVTQSSRYLVKRTGEKVFLECVQDMDHENMFWYRQDPGLGLRLIYFSYDVKMKEKGDIPEGYSVSREKKERFSLILESASTNQTSMYLCASSTGVASDEQYFGPGTRLTVT.

V gene TRBV18 combines with J gene TRBJ2-3; D unresolved. The germline V gene has CDR1 KGHSH and CDR2 LQKENI. This CDR3 contains 12 residues. V dropped 10 bases and J dropped 3 bases, with 11 bases sitting between them. CDR3: CATGVGTDTQYF. The CDR3, as DNA: TGTGCCACAGGTGTGGGGACAGATACGCAGTATTTT.